These 16 T cell receptor beta chains were all obtained from the same sample, sequenced in a study of identical twins. TCRdb re-analysed the 5' RACE reads in MiXCR, keeping a single row per CDR3 protein. The data show about 810,000 distinct CDR3 sequences, around an eighth seen once. The same specimen was also included in a second study, on yellow fever vaccine responses in identical twins.

Sequenced material: PBMCs. The receptors here all came from a woman aged 18-29 years in good health.

The chain combines TRBV9 with TRBJ1-6, with a possible D match to TRBD1 (6 bases). CDR3 length: 13 residues. Trimming cost V 2 bases and J 12 bases, with 12 bases left between them. CDR1 is SGDLS, CDR2 YYNGEE, per germline. This chain's CDR3 is CASSVSGAVPLHF. Here the CDR3 DNA reads TGTGCCAGCAGCGTTTCGGGGGCCGTACCCCTCCACTTT.

A few counts support this clonotype. The chain uses TRBV20-1 and TRBJ2-2; perhaps TRBD2 as D (6 bases). The CDR3 has 13 residues. The V gene lost 4 bases and the J gene lost 4 bases, with 10 bases spanning the gap. In germline, CDR1 is DFQATT, CDR2 SNEGSKA (reference sequence). The CDR3 nucleotides are TGCAGTGCTAAAACTAGCAGCACCGGGGAGCTGTTTTTT. This sequence encodes CSAKTSSTGELFF.

V gene TRBV5-1 combines with J gene TRBJ2-1; 10 bases are shared with TRBD2. CDR3 length: 16 residues. V lost 0 bases to trimming and J lost 7 bases; unmatched junction nucleotides: 7. The germline gives CDR1 SGHRS, CDR2 YFSETQ. In DNA form, the CDR3 reads TGCGCCAGCAGCTTGGAGAGCGGGGGGGCCTGGAATGAGCAGTTCTTC. This gives the protein CASSLESGGAWNEQFF.

This clonotype has only a few counts. This sequence joins TRBV7-9 and TRBJ2-2; D may match TRBD1 or TRBD2 (5 bases each). V was shortened by 6 bases and J by 4 bases, with 12 bases between the two germline ends. Germline assignment: CDR1 SEHNR and CDR2 FQNEAQ (reference sequence). The CDR3 extends over 14 amino acids. Here the CDR3 reads CASRPGDRTGELFF. The CDR3 DNA reads TGTGCCAGCAGGCCCGGGGACCGCACCGGGGAGCTGTTTTTT.

The rearrangement joins TRBV20-1 to TRBJ1-1; D ambiguous. The V end lost 4 bases, the J end lost 0 bases, and 12 bases lay between the germline ends. The CDR3 consists of 14 residues. Germline lookup yields CDR1 DFQATT and CDR2 SNEGSKA (reference sequence). Written as DNA, the CDR3 is TGCAGTGCTATCGGGGTCGGAATGAACACTGAAGCTTTCTTT. Protein sequence: CSAIGVGMNTEAFF.

In its sample, this clonotype was seen a few times. CDR3 in amino acids: CASKRYTGELFF. For the CDR3, the DNA is TGTGCCAGCAAGAGGTACACCGGGGAGCTGTTTTTT. The V gene is TRBV2, the J gene TRBJ2-2; no clear D. V was pared by 7 bases and J by 3 bases, with 6 bases between. CDR1 and CDR2 from the germline V gene are SNHLY and FYNNEI. The CDR3 runs to 12 residues.

The rearrangement joins TRBV2 to TRBJ2-2, with 8 bases that match TRBD2. The CDR3 covers 19 residues. V lost 3 bases to trimming and J lost 3 bases; unmatched junction nucleotides: 15. Germline CDR1 and CDR2: SNHLY and FYNNEI. Here the CDR3 reads CASSDSSGQAGVDTGELFF. In DNA form, the CDR3 reads TGTGCCAGCAGTGATAGTTCCGGACAAGCGGGAGTAGACACCGGGGAGCTGTTTTTT.

This clonotype was picked up many times. The junction departs from germline at one end; a sequencing error may be responsible. The chain has TRBV4-1 and TRBJ1-1; 7 bases agree with TRBD1. The V gene's germline CDR1 is MGHRA and CDR2 YSYEKL. The CDR3 runs to 14 residues. CDR3 amino acids: CASSQDRVDTEAFF. CDR3 nucleotide sequence: TGCGCCAGCAGTCAAGACAGGGTGGACACTGAAGCTTTCTTT.

This chain's CDR3 is CASISGASGYNEQFF. CDR3 coding DNA: TGTGCCAGTATTTCTGGGGCTAGCGGATACAATGAGCAGTTCTTC. The V call is TRBV2, the J call TRBJ2-1; 7 bases agree with TRBD2. The CDR3 spans 15 residues. Germline lookup yields CDR1 SNHLY and CDR2 FYNNEI. With V trimmed by 9 bases and J by 4 bases, 12 bases remained unmatched.

This clonotype showed up just a few times. The rearrangement links TRBV20-1 to TRBJ1-3, with D uncertain. V was pared by 6 bases and J by 0 bases, with 12 bases between. Germline CDR1 is DFQATT and CDR2 is SNEGSKA (reference sequence). The CDR3 is made up of 14 amino acids. The CDR3 coding sequence is TGCAGTGCGAGGACTGGGGACTCTGGAAACACCATATATTTT. Encoded protein: CSARTGDSGNTIYF.

In its sample, this clonotype was seen many times. The J gene is TRBJ2-2, the V gene TRBV5-5; 7 bases fit TRBD1. Germline loops: CDR1 SGHKS, CDR2 YYEKEE (reference sequence). V shed 1 base, J shed 6 bases, and the junction held 0 bases outside the gene matches. The CDR3 is 13 residues long. CDR3 bases: TGTGCCAGCAGCTTGACAGGGGCCGGGGAGCTGTTTTTT. Translation: CASSLTGAGELFF.

The rearrangement uses TRBV6-5 and TRBJ2-6; D unclear. V was trimmed by 2 bases and J by 2 bases, leaving 7 bases between them. This CDR3 contains 15 residues. Germline CDR1 is MNHEY and CDR2 is SVGAGI. This chain's CDR3 is CASSYAGTGANVLTF. In DNA form, the CDR3 reads TGTGCCAGCAGTTACGCTGGGACTGGGGCCAACGTCCTGACTTTC.

This clonotype was seen more than once but under ten times. This chain connects TRBV27 to TRBJ1-4; no firm D call. V lost 3 bases, J lost 5 bases, and 7 bases lay in between. The V gene's germline CDR1 is MNHEY and CDR2 SMNVEV (reference sequence). This CDR3 contains 13 residues. The CDR3 DNA is TGTGCCAGCAGTTTTTACCCGAATGAAAAACTGTTTTTT. Translated, it gives CASSFYPNEKLFF.

This rearrangement joins TRBV24-1 to TRBJ2-2, with TRBD1 matching 8 bases. The J segment lost 6 bases and the V segment lost 10 bases, leaving 9 bases of the junction unmatched. This CDR3 is built from 14 residues. The germline V gene encodes CDR1 KGHDR and CDR2 SFDVKD. The CDR3: CATQNRGSAGELFF. The CDR3 DNA reads as TGTGCCACACAGAACAGGGGGAGTGCCGGGGAGCTGTTTTTT.

The J gene is TRBJ2-7, the V gene TRBV29-1, with D maybe TRBD1 (6 bases). This CDR3 has 13 residues. V was clipped by 4 bases and J by 1 base, with 11 bases between them. The germline gives CDR1 SQVTM, CDR2 ANQGSEA. CDR3 nucleotides: TGCAGCGTTGGGAAGGGGGATTCCTACGAGCAGTACTTC. Translated: CSVGKGDSYEQYF.

The CDR3 here is CASSPPTRSYEQYF. Written as DNA, the CDR3 is TGTGCCAGCTCACCACCAACTCGCTCCTACGAGCAGTACTTC. V is TRBV18 and J is TRBJ2-7; no definite D call. CDR1 is KGHSH and CDR2 is LQKENI in the germline V gene. With 0 bases removed from V and 0 bases from J, the gap between germline ends came to 6 bases. CDR3 size: 14 residues.